This TCR beta chain was sequenced in a study of shared clonotypes between healthy human individuals. Study details: Per donor, three plates held CD4 naive cells, three held CD4 memory, two held CD8 naive and one held CD8 memory.

Concerning this clone itself: Its specificity is not known.

General study points: Measured sharing among donors was expected to vary with sequencing depth. Relative to memory subsets, naive subsets generally showed larger estimated richness.

Clones were sequenced by immunoSEQ multiplex PCR, and TCRdb holds only the in-frame ones, with some missing. The table lists some 2,000,000 clones, approximately 96% of them singletons. CD4+ cells yielded CD45RA+ naive and CD45RA-negative memory subsets. Germline V gene lookup returns CDR1 LGHNA and CDR2 YSLEER. This CDR3 comprises 15 residues. Trimming stripped 1 base from V and 0 bases from J, with 7 bases between. The chain employs TRBV4-3 and TRBJ2-1; D unclear. The clonotype comes from a man in his late teens or twenties in good health. Input material: naive CD4+ T cells sorted from blood. Indicated subset: CD45RA+ positively selected. The CDR3 protein is CASSQGMSSYNEQFF. The CDR3 nucleotides are TGCGCCAGCAGCCAAGGGATGAGCTCCTACAATGAGCAGTTCTTC.